This T cell receptor beta chain is drawn from a study of cytomegalovirus exposure and HLA in healthy donors. PCR amplification relied on 60 Vbeta primers (plus 13 Jbeta primers). Some clones are missing from TCRdb's copy, which holds only in-frame ones; the method was immunoSEQ multiplex PCR. The table lists some 180,000 clones, with 6.5% in the top ten. Between the trimmed V and J ends, which lost 8 bases and 7 bases, there was a span of 18 bases. This CDR3 has 14 amino acids. In germline, CDR1 is MNHEY, CDR2 SVGAGI. The receptor was derived from a man younger than 45 in good health and CMV-seronegative. The genes are TRBV6-5 and TRBJ2-1; tentatively, D is TRBD2 (7 bases). The sequenced material came from PBMCs. Written as DNA, the CDR3 is TGTGCCAGCGCTAGGGCTAGGGGGGGAAATGAGCAGTTCTTC. Encoded protein: CASARARGGNEQFF.